Listed below are T cell receptor beta chains from one sample, sequenced in a study of T-cell reconstitution after alpha-beta-depleted transplantation in children. TCRdb recomputed calls from the PCR reads with MiXCR, one row per CDR3 protein. The sample includes around 250,000 distinct CDR3 sequences, about a quarter of them seen just once. This specimen was PBMCs, taken before TCRalphabeta/CD19-depleted stem cell transplant. These receptors were collected from a girl aged 2 to 10 with Fanconi anemia, due to receive a stem cell transplant. The CDR3 runs from the conserved cysteine through the conserved F or W.

V: TRBV18
CDR3: CASSPYFGNEQYF

V: TRBV6-5
CDR3: CASSLLGTSGKGQFF

V: TRBV28
CDR3: CASSLASGLTNEKLFF

V: TRBV12-3/TRBV12-4
CDR3: CASSSSGTSLAKNIQYF

V: TRBV5-5
CDR3: CASSLRVAKEQYF

V: TRBV27
CDR3: CASSPSGIVYEQYF

V: TRBV6-1
CDR3: CASSELWGLYNEQFF

V: TRBV15
CDR3: CATSRGRGFKQFF

V: TRBV29-1
CDR3: CSVDRSHGAFF

V: TRBV28
CDR3: CASSLLQGRIVNEQFF

V: TRBV6-6
CDR3: CASTGGRMETQYF

V: TRBV29-1
CDR3: CSVVAGGSTDTQYF

V: TRBV4-2
CDR3: CASSQVTSGSTDTQYF

V: TRBV7-9
CDR3: CASSLAGGDTQYF

V: TRBV20-1
CDR3: CSASAHGEETQYF

V: TRBV4-1
CDR3: CASSQAGDTEAFF

V: TRBV20-1
CDR3: CSASRLVNGYNEQFF

V: TRBV6-4
CDR3: CASSPGTSGRPPFDTQYF

V: TRBV30
CDR3: CAWSGQVNTEAFF

V: TRBV15
CDR3: CATSRGLDRALNQPQHF

V: TRBV7-3
CDR3: CASSSTGELFF

V: TRBV27
CDR3: CASSFSGIRPETQYF

V: TRBV6-5
CDR3: CASSYSPSSGAYYEQYF

V: TRBV20-1
CDR3: CSTRSRTVNQPQHF

V: TRBV12-3/TRBV12-4
CDR3: CASTLGTANSPLHF

V: TRBV18
CDR3: CASSPDRDVYEQYF

V: TRBV29-1
CDR3: CSARTGNGNSGNTIYF

V: TRBV5-1
CDR3: CASRGGPGETQYF

V: TRBV6-1
CDR3: CATIRQKNTEAFF

V: TRBV20-1
CDR3: CSASGTSGGAVAKNIQYF

V: TRBV6-4
CDR3: CASSDEAKDESGGETQYF

V: TRBV7-3
CDR3: CASSLSWGNSPLHF

V: TRBV20-1
CDR3: CSAISRTGWGSQAFF

V: TRBV7-9
CDR3: CASSLAVRAYEQYF

V: TRBV6-2/TRBV6-3
CDR3: CASSYSISGMSNEQFF

V: TRBV29-1
CDR3: CSVEDSSWGRQETQYF

V: TRBV20-1
CDR3: CSARIGDRVSGANVLTF

V: TRBV20-1
CDR3: CSARVGGLYEQYF

V: TRBV7-8
CDR3: CASSFSLEDTDTQYF

V: TRBV3-1
CDR3: CASILREGLGQPQHF

V: TRBV20-1
CDR3: CSIQGDYTF

V: TRBV28
CDR3: CASSLGGRTGDGYTF

V: TRBV2
CDR3: CASSMYKIGVGTRNTGELFF

V: TRBV20-1
CDR3: CSARDRRGHGYGYTF

V: TRBV20-1
CDR3: CSAGQGGYQETQYF

V: TRBV5-1
CDR3: CASSPSSRYPGYEQYF

V: TRBV15
CDR3: CATSRDDTAYEQYF

V: TRBV20-1
CDR3: CSARVKGNSWDTQYF

V: TRBV6-1
CDR3: CASSENGGVVEQFF

V: TRBV20-1
CDR3: CCASPLLAGGHLPYNEQFF

V: TRBV4-1
CDR3: CASSQVTVPFNQPQHF

V: TRBV29-1
CDR3: CSVLGTLSYEQYF

V: TRBV4-2
CDR3: CASSQDLGAHSYEQYF